Listed below are T cell receptor beta chains from one sample, sequenced in a study of identical twins. TCRdb re-called the 5' RACE reads with MiXCR, one entry per CDR3 protein. The table includes about 520,000 distinct CDR3 sequences, 20% to 25% detected once. These data are also associated with another study on T cells expressing NK-cell markers.

Sequenced input: CD4+ T cells sorted from blood. These receptors were obtained from a woman younger than 30 in good health. The CDR3 runs from the conserved cysteine through the conserved F or W. A D gene is named only where the DNA matches it firmly. Clone size appears in some rows only: once, few, many, or a class for an expanded clone.

d_gene,len,abundance,j_gene,v_gene,CDR3nt,CDR3aa
TRBD1,17,.,TRBJ1-1,TRBV20-1,TGCAGTGCTACCGGGGGACAGGATGGATATTGGAGGACTGAAGCTTTCTTT,CSATGGQDGYWRTEAFF
.,18,.,TRBJ2-6,TRBV6-1,TGTGCCAGCAGTGATATGGGTCCCAGAGGGGCCGGGGCCAACGTCCTGACTTTC,CASSDMGPRGAGANVLTF
TRBD2,12,few,TRBJ2-1,TRBV6-5,TGTGCCAGCAACCCTAGCGGGGGAAAGCAGTTCTTC,CASNPSGGKQFF
TRBD2,16,.,TRBJ2-7,TRBV4-1,TGCGCCAGCAGCCAAGACGCTAGCGGGAGTTTTAACGAGCAGTACTTC,CASSQDASGSFNEQYF
TRBD2,16,.,TRBJ2-5,TRBV6-2/TRBV6-3,TGTGCCAGCAGTTCGTGGCTAGCGGGCCGACAAGAGACCCAGTACTTC,CASSSWLAGRQETQYF
.,18,few,TRBJ2-1,TRBV21-1,TGTGCCAGCAGCACTGGAACCTTCCTAGCGGGCAAGTACAATGAGCAGTTCTTC,CASSTGTFLAGKYNEQFF
TRBD2,13,.,TRBJ2-1,TRBV20-1,TGCAGTGCTAGCGGGAGGGCCCGCAATGAGCAGTTCTTC,CSASGRARNEQFF
.,17,.,TRBJ1-5,TRBV23-1,TGCGCCAGCAGTCAATCCTTTCCGGATTTAGGCAATCAGCCCCAGCATTTT,CASSQSFPDLGNQPQHF
.,13,few,TRBJ1-1,TRBV6-5,TGTGCCAGCAGTTACTCTGGGCTGTCTGAAGCTTTCTTT,CASSYSGLSEAFF
.,14,.,TRBJ1-1,TRBV15,TGTGCCACCAGCAGAGGTTGGGCGGAGAGTGAAGCTTTCTTT,CATSRGWAESEAFF
TRBD2,14,few,TRBJ2-1,TRBV5-1,TGCGCCAGCAGCTTACTAGCGGGAGAGGATGAGCAGTTCTTC,CASSLLAGEDEQFF
TRBD1,15,.,TRBJ2-7,TRBV6-5,TGTGCCAGCAGTTACTATTCGACAGGGGCCTACGAGCAGTACTTC,CASSYYSTGAYEQYF
.,15,.,TRBJ2-1,TRBV15,TGTGCCACCAGCCGAAGCGTCTCCTTATACAATGAGCAGTTCTTC,CATSRSVSLYNEQFF
.,17,.,TRBJ2-3,TRBV7-9,TGTGCCAGCAGCTTATATTACCTCCGCGGATTCACAGATACGCAGTATTTT,CASSLYYLRGFTDTQYF
.,13,.,TRBJ1-2,TRBV7-9,TGTGCCAGCAGCTTAACCTGGACAGACGGCTACACCTTC,CASSLTWTDGYTF
.,14,.,TRBJ2-1,TRBV10-3,TGTGCCATCACCTTGGGCGGGGCTGCAAATGAGCAGTTCTTC,CAITLGGAANEQFF
TRBD2,14,few,TRBJ2-3,TRBV20-1,TGCAGTGCCTTACTAGCGGGACGGGCAGATACGCAGTATTTT,CSALLAGRADTQYF
TRBD1,13,many,TRBJ2-7,TRBV5-6,TGTGCCAGCAGCTTGGGGACAGGGGACGAGCAGTACTTC,CASSLGTGDEQYF
.,15,few,TRBJ2-1,TRBV7-2,TGTGCCAGCAGCTTACGGGGAACCTCACGCGATGAGCAGTTCTTC,CASSLRGTSRDEQFF
.,15,.,TRBJ2-2,TRBV15,TGTGCCACCAGCAGAGGAGGGGCCTTAGCCGGGGAGCTGTTTTTT,CATSRGGALAGELFF
.,12,many,TRBJ2-4,TRBV20-1,TGCAGTGCTACTTATGGGTTGAACATTCAGTACTTC,CSATYGLNIQYF
.,18,few,TRBJ2-5,TRBV5-1,TGCGCCAGCAGCTTGAGATGGGGTACGCGGGGGCCAATGGAGACCCAGTACTTC,CASSLRWGTRGPMETQYF
.,14,.,TRBJ1-4,TRBV5-6,TGTGCCAGCAGCCGACGGTCAACTAATGAAAAACTGTTTTTT,CASSRRSTNEKLFF
.,16,.,TRBJ2-5,TRBV5-1,TGCGCCAGCAGCTTGTACATTACTAGTGGCCAAGAGACCCAGTACTTC,CASSLYITSGQETQYF
.,15,.,TRBJ2-7,TRBV6-1,TGTGCCAGCAGTGCCGCCGCACTCTCTCCGGGCGAGCAGTACTTC,CASSAAALSPGEQYF
TRBD2,16,.,TRBJ2-3,TRBV7-9,TGTGCCAGCAGCCAAGCTAGCGGGGGACTTCCAGATACGCAGTATTTT,CASSQASGGLPDTQYF
TRBD2,16,few,TRBJ2-2,TRBV6-1,TGTGCCAGCAGTCTAGCGGGAGGCCGACTTACCGGGGAGCTGTTTTTT,CASSLAGGRLTGELFF
TRBD1,13,few,TRBJ1-4,TRBV29-1,TGCAGCGTTGATGAGGGACAGGGGGAGAAACTGTTTTTT,CSVDEGQGEKLFF
.,16,.,TRBJ1-1,TRBV3-1,TGTGCCAGCAGCCCCCGGGCGACAGGCTCTGGCACTGAAGCTTTCTTT,CASSPRATGSGTEAFF
.,15,few,TRBJ2-7,TRBV20-1,TGCAGTGCCCAAGACATTCTCATTCTCCCCTACGAGCAGTACTTC,CSAQDILILPYEQYF
TRBD1,15,.,TRBJ1-2,TRBV12-3/TRBV12-4,TGTGCCAGCAGTTCCGGGACAGGGGCCGGCTATGGCTACACCTTC,CASSSGTGAGYGYTF